The clone carrying this TCR beta chain was counted at least ten times. Each CDR3 protein gets one entry after TCRdb re-called the 5' RACE reads with MiXCR. Among about 36,000 distinct CDR3 sequences listed, around 5.2% were seen once. These data originate in a study of spatial heterogeneity in lung cancer. As to time point: sample taken at primary tumor resection. The sequenced material consisted of unsorted whole RNA from tumor, nontumor lung or frozen PBMC. The sequencing here drew on PBMCs, taken at surgery. The sequence derives from a female donor with early-stage non-small cell lung cancer.

In nucleotides, the CDR3 is TGCGCCAGCAGCCCCCGGGATCATAGACAAGAGACCCAGTACTTC. Encoded protein: CASSPRDHRQETQYF. V is TRBV5-1 and J is TRBJ2-5, with D perhaps matching TRBD2 (5 bases). This CDR3 contains 15 residues. Between the trimmed V and J ends, which lost 4 bases and 2 bases, there was a span of 15 bases. The germline V gene has CDR1 SGHRS and CDR2 YFSETQ.